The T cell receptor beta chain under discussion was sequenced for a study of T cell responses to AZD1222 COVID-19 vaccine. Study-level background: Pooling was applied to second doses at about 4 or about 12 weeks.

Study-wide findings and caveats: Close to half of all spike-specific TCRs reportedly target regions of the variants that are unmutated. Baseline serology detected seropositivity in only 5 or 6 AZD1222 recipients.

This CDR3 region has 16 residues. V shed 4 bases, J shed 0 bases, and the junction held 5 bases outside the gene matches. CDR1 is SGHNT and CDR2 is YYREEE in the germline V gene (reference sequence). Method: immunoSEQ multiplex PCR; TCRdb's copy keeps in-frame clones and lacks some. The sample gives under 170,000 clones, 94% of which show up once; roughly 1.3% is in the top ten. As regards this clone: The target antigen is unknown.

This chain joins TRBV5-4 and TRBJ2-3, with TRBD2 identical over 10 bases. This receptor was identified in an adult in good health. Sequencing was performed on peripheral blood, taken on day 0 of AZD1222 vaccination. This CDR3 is CASSLRLAGSTDTQYF. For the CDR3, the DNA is TGTGCCAGCAGCCTCCGACTAGCGGGCAGCACAGATACGCAGTATTTT. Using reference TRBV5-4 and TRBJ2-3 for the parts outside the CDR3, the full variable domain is ETGVTQSPTHLIKTRGQQVTLRCSSQSGHNTVSWYQQALGQGPQFIFQYYREEENGRGNFPPRFSGLQFPNYSSELNVNALELDDSALYLCASSLRLAGSTDTQYFGPGTRLTVL.